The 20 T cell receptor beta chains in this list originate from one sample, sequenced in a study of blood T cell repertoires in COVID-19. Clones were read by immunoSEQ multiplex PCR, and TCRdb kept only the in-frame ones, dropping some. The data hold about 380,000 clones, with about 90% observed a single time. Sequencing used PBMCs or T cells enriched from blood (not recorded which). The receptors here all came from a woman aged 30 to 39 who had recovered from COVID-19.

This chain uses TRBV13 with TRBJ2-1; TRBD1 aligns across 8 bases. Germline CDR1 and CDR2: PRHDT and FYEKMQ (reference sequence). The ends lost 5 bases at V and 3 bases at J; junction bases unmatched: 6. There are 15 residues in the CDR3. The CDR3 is CASSLGQGGYNEQFF. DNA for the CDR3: TGTGCCAGCAGCCTCGGACAGGGAGGCTACAATGAGCAGTTCTTC.

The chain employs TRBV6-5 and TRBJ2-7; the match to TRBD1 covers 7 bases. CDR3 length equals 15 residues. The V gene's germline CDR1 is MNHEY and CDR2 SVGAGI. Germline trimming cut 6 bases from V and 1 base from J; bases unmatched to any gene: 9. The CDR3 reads CASSDYRGPSYEQYF. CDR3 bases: TGTGCCAGCAGCGATTACAGGGGCCCTTCCTACGAGCAGTACTTC.

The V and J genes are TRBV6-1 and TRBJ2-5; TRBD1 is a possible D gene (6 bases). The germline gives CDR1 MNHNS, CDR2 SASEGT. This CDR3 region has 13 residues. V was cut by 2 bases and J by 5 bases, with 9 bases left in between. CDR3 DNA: TGTGCCAGCAGTGAAAGGCAGGGGGAGACCCAGTACTTC. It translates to CASSERQGETQYF.

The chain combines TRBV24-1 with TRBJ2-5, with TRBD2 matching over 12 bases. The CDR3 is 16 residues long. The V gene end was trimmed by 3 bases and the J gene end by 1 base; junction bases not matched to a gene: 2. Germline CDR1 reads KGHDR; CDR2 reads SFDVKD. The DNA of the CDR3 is TGTGCCACCAGTGATGGGACTAGCGGGCGCCAAGAGACCCAGTACTTC. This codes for CATSDGTSGRQETQYF.

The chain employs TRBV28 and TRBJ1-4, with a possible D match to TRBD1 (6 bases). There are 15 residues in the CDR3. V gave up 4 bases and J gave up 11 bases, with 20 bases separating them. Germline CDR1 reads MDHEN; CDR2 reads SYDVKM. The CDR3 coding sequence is TGTGCCAGCAGTTCTCGGGACACTTTAAGCCCCAAACTGTTTTTT. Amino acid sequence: CASSSRDTLSPKLFF.

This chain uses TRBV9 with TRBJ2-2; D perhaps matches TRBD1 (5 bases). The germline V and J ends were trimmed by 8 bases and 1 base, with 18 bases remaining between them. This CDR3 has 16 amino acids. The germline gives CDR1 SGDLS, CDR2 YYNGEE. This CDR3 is CARVGRSNKNTGELFF. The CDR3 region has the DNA TGTGCCAGGGTGGGGCGGAGCAACAAGAACACCGGGGAGCTGTTTTTT. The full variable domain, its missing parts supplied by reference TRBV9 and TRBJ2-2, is DSGVTQTPKHLITATGQRVTLRCSPRSGDLSVYWYQQSLDQGLQFLIQYYNGEERAKGNILERFSAQQFPDLHSELNLSSLELGDSALYFCARVGRSNKNTGELFFGEGSRLTVL.

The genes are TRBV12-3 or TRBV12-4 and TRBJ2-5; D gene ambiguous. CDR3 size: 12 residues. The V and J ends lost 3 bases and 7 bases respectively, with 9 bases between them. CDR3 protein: CASSFQTGTQYF. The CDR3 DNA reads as TGTGCCAGCAGTTTTCAAACTGGGACCCAGTACTTC.

The CDR3 reads CASTPGLGGRQPQHF. CDR3 in DNA: TGTGCCAGCACCCCGGGTCTAGGGGGACGTCAGCCCCAGCATTTT. This sequence joins TRBV5-5 and TRBJ1-5; tentatively, D is TRBD1 (6 bases). The V and J ends lost 6 bases and 6 bases respectively, with 19 bases between them. The CDR3 is 15 residues long. Germline V gene sequence: CDR1 SGHKS, CDR2 YYEKEE (reference sequence). The entire variable domain, with the rest obtained from reference TRBV5-5 and TRBJ1-5, is as follows: DAGVTQSPTHLIKTRGQQVTLRCSPISGHKSVSWYQQVLGQGPQFIFQYYEKEERGRGNFPDRFSARQFPNYSSELNVNALLLGDSALYLCASTPGLGGRQPQHFGDGTRLSIL.

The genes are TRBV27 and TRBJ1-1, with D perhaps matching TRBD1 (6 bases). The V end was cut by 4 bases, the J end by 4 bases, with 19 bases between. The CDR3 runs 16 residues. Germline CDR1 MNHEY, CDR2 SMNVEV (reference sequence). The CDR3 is CASSSPRGGWGTEAFF. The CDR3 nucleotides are TGTGCCAGCAGTTCCCCTCGGGGGGGCTGGGGCACTGAAGCTTTCTTT.

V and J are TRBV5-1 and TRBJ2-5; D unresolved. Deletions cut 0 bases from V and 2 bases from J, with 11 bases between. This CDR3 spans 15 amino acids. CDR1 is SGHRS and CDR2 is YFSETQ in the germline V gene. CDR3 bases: TGCGCCAGCAGCTTGGGGTGGAGTTTACAAGAGACCCAGTACTTC. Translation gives CASSLGWSLQETQYF.

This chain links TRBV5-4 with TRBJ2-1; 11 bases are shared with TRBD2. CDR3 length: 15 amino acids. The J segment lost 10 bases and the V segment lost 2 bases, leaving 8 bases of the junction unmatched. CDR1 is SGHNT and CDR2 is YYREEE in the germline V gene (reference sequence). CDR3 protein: CASSFFTSGRGEQFF. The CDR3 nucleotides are TGTGCCAGCAGCTTCTTCACTAGCGGGAGAGGGGAGCAGTTCTTC.

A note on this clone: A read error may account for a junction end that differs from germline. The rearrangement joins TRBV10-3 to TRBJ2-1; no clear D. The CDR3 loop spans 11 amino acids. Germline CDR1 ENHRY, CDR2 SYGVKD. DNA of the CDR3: TGTGCCATCAGTGAGTACAACGAGCAGTTCTTC. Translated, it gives CAISEYNEQFF.

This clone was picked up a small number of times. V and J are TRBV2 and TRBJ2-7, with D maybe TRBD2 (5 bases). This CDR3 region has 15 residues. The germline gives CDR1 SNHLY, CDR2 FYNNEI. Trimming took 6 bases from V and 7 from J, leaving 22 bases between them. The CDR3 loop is CASSPTSSVSEEQYF. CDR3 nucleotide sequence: TGTGCCAGCAGCCCCACTAGTAGCGTCTCGGAGGAGCAGTACTTC.

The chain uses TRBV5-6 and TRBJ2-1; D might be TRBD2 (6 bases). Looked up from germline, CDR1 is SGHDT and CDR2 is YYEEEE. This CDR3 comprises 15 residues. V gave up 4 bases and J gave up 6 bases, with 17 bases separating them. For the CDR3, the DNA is TGTGCCAGCAGCCCGCCGGGAGTAGGCGGCAATGAGCAGTTCTTC. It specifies CASSPPGVGGNEQFF.

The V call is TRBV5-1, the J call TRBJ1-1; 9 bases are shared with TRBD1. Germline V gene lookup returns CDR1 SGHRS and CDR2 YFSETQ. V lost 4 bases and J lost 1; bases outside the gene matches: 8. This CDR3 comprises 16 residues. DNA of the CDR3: TGCGCCAGCAGCGAGGGGACAGGGATCCCGAACACTGAAGCTTTCTTT. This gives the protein CASSEGTGIPNTEAFF.

The CDR3 sequence: CASSILDNEQFF. Here the CDR3 DNA reads TGTGCCAGTAGTATTCTCGACAATGAGCAGTTCTTC. This rearrangement joins TRBV19 to TRBJ2-1; D is unresolved. CDR3 size: 12 residues. V was shortened by 3 bases and J by 5 bases, with 5 bases between the two germline ends. Looked up from germline, CDR1 is LNHDA and CDR2 is SQIVND (reference sequence).

For the CDR3, the DNA is TGTGCCAGCAGTCCTAGCGGGGGCTCCTACAATGAGCAGTTCTTC. This sequence encodes CASSPSGGSYNEQFF. The chain is built from TRBV6-5 and TRBJ2-1, with 10 bases fitting TRBD2. The CDR3 is made up of 15 amino acids. The V gene's germline CDR1 is MNHEY and CDR2 SVGAGI. V trimming: 5 bases; J trimming: 0 bases; junction bases outside the gene matches: 1.

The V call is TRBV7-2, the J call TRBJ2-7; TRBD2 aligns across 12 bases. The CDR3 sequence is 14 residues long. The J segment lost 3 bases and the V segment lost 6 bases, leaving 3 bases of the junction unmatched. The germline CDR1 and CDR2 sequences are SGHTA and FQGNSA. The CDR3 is CASSILAGGYEQYF. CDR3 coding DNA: TGTGCCAGCAGTATACTAGCGGGAGGCTACGAGCAGTACTTC.

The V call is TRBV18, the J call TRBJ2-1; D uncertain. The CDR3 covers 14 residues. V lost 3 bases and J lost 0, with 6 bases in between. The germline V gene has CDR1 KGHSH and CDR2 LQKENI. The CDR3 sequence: CASSPRSSYNEQFF. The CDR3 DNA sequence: TGTGCCAGCTCACCGAGGAGCTCCTACAATGAGCAGTTCTTC.

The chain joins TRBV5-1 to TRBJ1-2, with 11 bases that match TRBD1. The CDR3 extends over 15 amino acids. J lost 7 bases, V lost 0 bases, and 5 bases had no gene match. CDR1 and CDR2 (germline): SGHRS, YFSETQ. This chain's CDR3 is CASSLEGQGARGYTF. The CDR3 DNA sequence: TGCGCCAGCAGCTTGGAAGGACAGGGGGCGCGTGGCTACACCTTC.